This section outlines one T cell receptor (beta chain) sequence together with its context. This CDR3 has 16 residues. Germline V lookup: CDR1 SGHDN, CDR2 FVKESK. Deletions cut 3 bases from V and 5 bases from J, with 19 bases between. This entry is derived from a study of shared clonotypes between healthy human individuals. Naive CD8 cells lacked CD45RO and underwent positive selection for CCR7, leaving out terminally differentiated effector memory CD45RA+ cells. Produced via immunoSEQ multiplex PCR; TCRdb's table is partial and in-frame only. This sample has nearly 2 million clones; approximately 95% occur once, and the top ten carry approximately 1.2%.

This receptor was obtained from a man between 18 and 29 years old in good health. The chain joins TRBV14 to TRBJ2-5; D not resolved. Material: naive CD8+ T cells sorted from blood. The CDR3 sequence: CASSHPEVLNTETQYF. In DNA form, the CDR3 reads TGTGCCAGCAGCCACCCCGAGGTCTTGAATACGGAGACCCAGTACTTC.